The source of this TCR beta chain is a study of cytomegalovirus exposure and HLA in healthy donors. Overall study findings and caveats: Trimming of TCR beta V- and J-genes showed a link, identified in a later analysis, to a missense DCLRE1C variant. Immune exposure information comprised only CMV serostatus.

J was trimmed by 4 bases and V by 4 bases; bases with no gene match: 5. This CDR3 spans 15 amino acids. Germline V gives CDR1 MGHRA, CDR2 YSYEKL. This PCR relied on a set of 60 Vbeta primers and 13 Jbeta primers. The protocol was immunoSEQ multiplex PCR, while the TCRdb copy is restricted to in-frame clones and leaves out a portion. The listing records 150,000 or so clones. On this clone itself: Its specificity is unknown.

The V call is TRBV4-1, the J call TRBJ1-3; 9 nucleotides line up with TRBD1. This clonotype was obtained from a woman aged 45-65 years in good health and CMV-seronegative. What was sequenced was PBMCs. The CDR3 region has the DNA TGCGCCAGCAGCCTGGACAGGGGAATGGGAAACACCATATATTTT. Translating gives CASSLDRGMGNTIYF.